The T cell receptor beta chain under discussion was sequenced for a study of beta chain features in type 1 diabetes. Trimming stripped 0 bases from V and 8 bases from J, with 8 bases between. This CDR3 has 13 amino acids. Germline loops: CDR1 SGDLS, CDR2 YYNGEE. Expressed TCRB transcripts were sequenced, since all the RNA that had been isolated was reverse transcribed. The data were produced by immunoSEQ multiplex PCR, yet TCRdb's version contains in-frame clones alone and is incomplete. The data show approximately 470,000 clones, with approximately 31% seen just once and roughly 0.06% held by the top ten.

The sequencing sample was made of naive CD4+ T cells from blood. This sequence joins TRBV9 and TRBJ2-2; no firm D call. The TCR comes from a young man in good health. CDR3 loop: CASSVVGSGELFF. The CDR3 DNA follows: TGTGCCAGCAGCGTAGTTGGGTCGGGGGAGCTGTTTTTT.